The sequence of this T cell receptor beta chain was determined in a study of circulating tumor DNA in untreated peripheral T-cell lymphoma. Only a few counts were recorded for this clone. V was pared by 4 bases and J by 0 bases, with 6 bases of the junction left unmatched. Germline V gene lookup returns CDR1 MNHEY and CDR2 SMNVEV (reference sequence). The CDR3 runs to 16 residues. TCRdb keeps only in-frame clones here, not all; method: immunoSEQ multiplex PCR. The sample contains approximately 520 clones, around 80% of which appear only once. The sample was cell-free DNA from blood serum. The chain combines TRBV27 with TRBJ2-7; 10 positions match TRBD2. The clonotype comes from a human donor with peripheral T-cell lymphoma. The CDR3 reads CASSSGLAKSSYEQYF. As DNA, the CDR3 is TGTGCCAGCAGTTCGGGACTAGCGAAGAGCTCCTACGAGCAGTACTTC.